Sequencing of this T cell receptor beta chain was carried out in a study of low-dose radiotherapy and immunotherapy resistance in tumors. Across the study: Treatment consisted of nivolumab 240 mg every two weeks and ipilimumab 1 mg/kg every six weeks, given intravenously to patients.

Covering alpha and beta chains, TRAV- and TRBV-specific primers were used for the first-strand cDNA. With a constant-region primer and a V-primer adapter, TCRs were subjected to approximately 21 PCR cycles of amplification. By in vitro transcription, the isolated mRNA was amplified. Via MiXCR, TCRdb re-called the reads, giving one row per CDR3 protein. Found here are roughly 40,000 distinct CDR3 sequences, less than 30% of them singletons; the top ten hold 10%. The time point was: after trial treatment. Treatment noted: LDRT plus nivolumab, ipilimumab, low-dose cyclophosphamide and aspirin (RACIN trial). This clonotype was seen ten or more times. This CDR3 is 16 amino acids long. V shed 2 bases and J shed 3 bases, with 16 bases lying between them. CDR1 is WSHSY, CDR2 SAAADI, per germline.

This sample comprised PBMCs, obtained after low-dose radiotherapy plus immunotherapy. The sequence was collected from a male donor with prostate cancer. The genes are TRBV10-2 and TRBJ2-5, with D tentatively TRBD1 or TRBD2 (5 bases each). CDR3: CASSEVGALLEETQYF. CDR3 nucleotide sequence: TGCGCCAGCAGTGAGGTCGGGGCTCTATTGGAAGAGACCCAGTACTTC.